This TCR beta chain derives from a study of cytomegalovirus exposure and HLA in healthy donors. Study-level background: The 130 or so validation repertoires, a later analysis reported, used the same platform as the approximately 650 first-cohort repertoires.

The germline V gene encodes CDR1 SGDLS and CDR2 YYNGEE. V lost 0 bases and J 2 bases, leaving 7 bases between the germline ends. This CDR3 is 14 amino acids long. Profiled with immunoSEQ multiplex PCR; TCRdb holds only in-frame clones, not every one. The sample carries around 120,000 clones, 70% to 90% recorded once. Study-wide points: In vitro assays verified that a few CMV-associated chains recognized CMV antigens specifically. Reports described diagnosis of cytomegalovirus status by the classifier as highly specific and sensitive.

About this clone itself: No antigen is known for it.

This clonotype was sampled from a woman between 18 and 29 years old in good health and CMV-seronegative. This chain uses TRBV9 with TRBJ2-3, with D unresolved. The sequencing sample was made of PBMCs. Here the CDR3 DNA reads TGTGCCAGCAGCGTAGGCACTCACACAGATACGCAGTATTTT. It specifies CASSVGTHTDTQYF.